Each of the 21 T cell receptor beta chains below was sequenced from the same sample in a study of blood T cell repertoires in COVID-19. The data were produced by immunoSEQ multiplex PCR, yet TCRdb's version contains in-frame clones alone and is incomplete. The table includes approximately 160,000 clones, 70% to 85% detected once. Material: peripheral blood. All receptors derive from a man aged 55 to 69 who had recovered from COVID-19.

The chain uses TRBV6-2 or TRBV6-3 and TRBJ2-1, with TRBD2 matching 7 bases. In germline, CDR1 is MNHEY, CDR2 SVGEGT. The CDR3 is made up of 16 amino acids. The V gene end was trimmed by 2 bases and the J gene end by 4 bases; junction bases not matched to a gene: 8. The chain's CDR3 is CASSYTHGGIYNEQFF. The CDR3 DNA follows: TGTGCCAGCAGTTACACCCACGGGGGGATATACAATGAGCAGTTCTTC.

The chain carries TRBV6-5 and TRBJ1-6, with D possibly TRBD1 on 5 matching bases. The CDR3 contains 15 residues. Germline V lookup: CDR1 MNHEY, CDR2 SVGAGI. Trimming took 3 bases from V and 7 from J, leaving 13 bases between them. DNA for the CDR3: TGTGCCAGCAGTTATCGCGACAGCTCCAATTCACCCCTCCACTTT. Translating gives CASSYRDSSNSPLHF.

The chain couples TRBV24-1 to TRBJ1-1, with 10 bases lining up with TRBD1. The CDR3 totals 13 residues. The ends lost 4 bases at V and 10 bases at J; junction bases unmatched: 5. CDR1 KGHDR and CDR2 SFDVKD come from the germline V gene. The CDR3 DNA reads as TGTGCCACCAGTGAATCCGACAGGGGGCGAGCTTTCTTT. Translation gives CATSESDRGRAFF.

The chain recombines TRBV20-1 with TRBJ2-7; TRBD1 might be the D (5 bases). This CDR3 spans 11 amino acids. The V gene's germline CDR1 is DFQATT and CDR2 SNEGSKA (reference sequence). This CDR3 reads CGWQGTYEQYF. The CDR3 bases are TGCGGCTGGCAGGGCACCTACGAGCAGTACTTC.

The chain uses TRBV5-8 and TRBJ1-5; D is possibly TRBD1 (5 bases). Germline CDR1 reads SGHTS; CDR2 reads YDEGEE. This CDR3 contains 14 residues. The germline V and J ends were trimmed by 4 bases and 7 bases, with 15 bases remaining between them. CDR3 nucleotides: TGTGCCAGCAGCAAACCGGGGGATGCACAGCCCCAGCATTTT. Protein: CASSKPGDAQPQHF.

The genes are TRBV9 and TRBJ1-2; a possible D gene is TRBD1 (5 bases). This CDR3 contains 14 residues. V lost 6 bases and J lost 8, with 20 bases in between. CDR1 and CDR2 (germline): SGDLS, YYNGEE. CDR3 bases: TGTGCCAGCAACATTAACGGGGGTTTTCGGGGCTACACCTTC. This codes for CASNINGGFRGYTF.

The chain recombines TRBV6-6 with TRBJ2-7; 7 nucleotides align to TRBD2. This CDR3 is built from 15 residues. Per germline, CDR1 MNHNY and CDR2 SVGAGI (reference sequence). Unmatched junction bases numbered 8, after V lost 6 bases and J lost 0 bases. CDR3 residues: CASSQAGERSYEQYF. CDR3 coding DNA: TGTGCCAGCAGCCAGGCGGGGGAGCGCTCCTACGAGCAGTACTTC.

The rearrangement uses TRBV12-3 or TRBV12-4 and TRBJ1-1, with 8 nucleotides matching TRBD1. This CDR3 is built from 13 residues. Trimming at V came to 6 bases and at J to 2 bases, leaving 2 bases not matched to a gene. As DNA, the CDR3 is TGTGCCAGCAGCGACAGGGGAAACACTGAAGCTTTCTTT. Its protein product is CASSDRGNTEAFF.

A word on this clone: Other DNA sequences in this specimen translate into the identical CDR3. V is TRBV19 and J is TRBJ1-5; TRBD1 agrees at 12 bases. This CDR3 is built from 14 residues. The V gene's germline CDR1 is LNHDA and CDR2 SQIVND (reference sequence). V shed 5 bases and J 6 bases; nucleotides not matched to a gene: 2. The CDR3 here is CASSGTGGGQPQHF. In DNA, the CDR3 is TGTGCCAGTAGTGGGACAGGGGGCGGTCAGCCCCAGCATTTT.

The V call is TRBV25-1, the J call TRBJ2-2; 10 bases match TRBD1. CDR3 length: 17 amino acids. V lost 6 bases and J lost 4; bases outside the gene matches: 11. Germline V gene lookup returns CDR1 MGHDK and CDR2 SYGVNS. CDR3 region: CASRFSTGGLSTGELFF. In DNA form, the CDR3 reads TGTGCCAGCAGGTTCTCGACAGGGGGCTTGAGCACCGGGGAGCTGTTTTTT.

J is TRBJ1-2 and V is TRBV7-2; the D gene is possibly TRBD1 (6 bases). Trimming took 3 bases from V and 8 from J, leaving 19 bases between them. The CDR3 covers 15 residues. CDR1 SGHTA and CDR2 FQGNSA come from the germline V gene. The DNA of the CDR3 is TGTGCCAGCAGCTTCGACTGGGACACCGAGGGAGGCTACACCTTC. This codes for CASSFDWDTEGGYTF.

This chain uses TRBV5-4 with TRBJ2-3; 9 bases line up with TRBD2. The CDR3 contains 15 residues. J was trimmed by 5 bases and V by 2 bases; bases with no gene match: 6. CDR1 and CDR2 from the germline V gene are SGHNT and YYREEE (reference sequence). Here the CDR3 reads CASSFGGGAVDTQYF. The CDR3 coding sequence is TGTGCCAGCAGCTTCGGCGGGGGGGCTGTAGATACGCAGTATTTT.

The chain combines TRBV28 with TRBJ1-2; D unclear. The CDR3 is 14 residues long. The V and J ends lost 7 bases and 5 bases respectively, with 17 bases between them. The germline V gene encodes CDR1 MDHEN and CDR2 SYDVKM. The CDR3 spells CASINAGINYGYTF. CDR3 nucleotides: TGTGCCAGCATAAATGCAGGAATTAATTATGGCTACACCTTC.

This chain connects TRBV2 to TRBJ2-2, with TRBD1 matching 7 bases. The CDR3 has 14 residues. V lost 4 bases and J lost 3; bases outside the gene matches: 2. The germline gives CDR1 SNHLY, CDR2 FYNNEI. The CDR3 nucleotides are TGTGCCAGCAGTGTAGGGACAGACACCGGGGAGCTGTTTTTT. Translation gives CASSVGTDTGELFF.

The chain carries TRBV3-1 (or the pseudogene TRBV3-2) and TRBJ2-7, with D perhaps TRBD1 (5 bases). The germline CDR1 and CDR2 sequences are LGHDT and YNNKEL (reference sequence). There are 14 residues in the CDR3. V was shortened by 3 bases and J by 1 base, with 10 bases between the two germline ends. DNA for the CDR3: TGTGCCAGCAGCCAGAGACAGTTGTCCTACGAGCAGTACTTC. Translating gives CASSQRQLSYEQYF.

The chain couples TRBV3-1 (or the pseudogene TRBV3-2) to TRBJ2-7; TRBD2 matches 7 bases. The CDR3 is 13 amino acids. V was clipped by 3 bases and J by 3 bases; unmatched bases: 2. The germline V gene has CDR1 LGHDT and CDR2 YNNKEL (reference sequence). The CDR3 nucleotides read TGTGCCAGCAGCCAGAGCGGGATCTACGAGCAGTACTTC. It specifies CASSQSGIYEQYF.

This chain uses TRBV7-9 with TRBJ2-3, with 8 bases identical to TRBD2. The germline V gene has CDR1 SEHNR and CDR2 FQNEAQ (reference sequence). With 5 bases clipped from V and 4 bases from J, the junction kept 11 bases outside the gene matches. The CDR3 is 16 residues long. CDR3 coding DNA: TGTGCCAGCAGCCCCCCCCAGCGGGGGATCCCAGATACGCAGTATTTT. Translation: CASSPPQRGIPDTQYF.

The chain is built from TRBV18 and TRBJ1-4, with 7 bases aligning to TRBD1. CDR1 is KGHSH and CDR2 is LQKENI in the germline V gene. J gave up 8 bases and V 3 bases, and 12 bases lay outside the gene matches. The CDR3 is made up of 16 amino acids. The DNA of the CDR3 is TGTGCCAGCTCACCGCAGCAGGGACAGTTCGGAGAAAAACTGTTTTTT. Amino acids: CASSPQQGQFGEKLFF.

This clone was picked up one time. V and J are TRBV2 and TRBJ1-1; a weak D match, TRBD1 (6 bases). With 3 bases removed from V and 1 base from J, the gap between germline ends came to 12 bases. CDR3 size: 15 residues. Germline-derived CDR1 and CDR2 are SNHLY and FYNNEI. In DNA form, the CDR3 reads TGTGCCAGCAGTGACAGGGGAGCTGGGAACACTGAAGCTTTCTTT. This gives the protein CASSDRGAGNTEAFF.

This chain joins TRBV18 and TRBJ1-5; the D gene is possibly TRBD1 (5 bases). Germline-derived CDR1 and CDR2 are KGHSH and LQKENI. The CDR3 extends over 14 amino acids. V dropped 9 bases and J dropped 0 bases, with 12 bases sitting between them. CDR3 bases: TGTGCCAGTGAAACAGGACCTAGCAATCAGCCCCAGCATTTT. It yields the protein CASETGPSNQPQHF.

The chain links TRBV30 to TRBJ2-3; 9 bases match TRBD2. Germline loops: CDR1 GTSNPN, CDR2 SVGIG (reference sequence). The V and J ends lost 0 bases and 4 bases, in that order; junction bases with no gene match: 2. The CDR3 covers 14 residues. CDR3 region: CAWSVSGGADTQYF. The CDR3 DNA follows: TGTGCCTGGAGTGTTAGCGGGGGTGCAGATACGCAGTATTTT.